This is a list of T cell receptor beta chains from one sample in a study of CD8 T cells in ankylosing spondylitis. TCRdb independently ran MiXCR on the 5' RACE reads; one entry per CDR3 protein. Of 200,000 to 250,000 distinct CDR3 sequences listed, about 10% are singletons. Sequencing input: blood, either unsorted or a sorted T cell fraction (not recorded which). Receptor source: a male donor with ankylosing spondylitis or in good health (not recorded which). Both conserved end residues are part of each CDR3. Fields, in order: J gene, D gene, clone size, V gene, CDR3 DNA, CDR3 protein. A D gene is named only where the DNA matches it firmly. Size is omitted from some rows. Given values are once, few, many or a class for expanded clones.

J: TRBJ2-1; D: .; size: many; V: TRBV29-1; DNA: TGCAGCGTTGAAGATGAGGTTATATACGAGCAGTTCTTC; CDR3: CSVEDEVIYEQFF
J: TRBJ2-5; D: TRBD2; size: few; V: TRBV3-1; DNA: TGTGCCAGCAGCCAAGGGAAGCTAGCGGGACAAGAGACCCAGTACTTC; CDR3: CASSQGKLAGQETQYF
J: TRBJ1-5; D: .; size: many; V: TRBV20-1; DNA: TGCAGTGCTAAGTCAGGGAATCAGCCCCAGCATTTT; CDR3: CSAKSGNQPQHF
J: TRBJ2-7; D: TRBD2; size: many; V: TRBV20-1; DNA: TGCAGTGCTGGGGCGGTGGCGGGGGTATCCTACGAGCAGTACTTC; CDR3: CSAGAVAGVSYEQYF
J: TRBJ1-1; D: .; size: many; V: TRBV15; DNA: TGTGCCACCAGCAGAGTCTGGGAGTACACTGAAGCTTTCTTT; CDR3: CATSRVWEYTEAFF
J: TRBJ1-1; D: .; size: many; V: TRBV20-1; DNA: TGCAGTGCCGTAGAACAGAGTCGAGGGTCAGCTTTCTTT; CDR3: CSAVEQSRGSAFF
J: TRBJ1-1; D: .; size: many; V: TRBV29-1; DNA: TGCAGCGTTGAAGAAGGGTATTATGGGAACACTGAAGCTTTCTTT; CDR3: CSVEEGYYGNTEAFF
J: TRBJ2-1; D: .; size: .; V: TRBV20-1; DNA: TGCAGTGCTGGGACCCGGACTAATTCCTACAATGAGCAGTTCTTC; CDR3: CSAGTRTNSYNEQFF
J: TRBJ2-7; D: .; size: few; V: TRBV14; DNA: TGTGCCAGCAGCCCCCATCAGGATCCCTCCTACGAGCAGTACTTC; CDR3: CASSPHQDPSYEQYF
J: TRBJ2-3; D: TRBD2; size: few; V: TRBV5-1; DNA: TGCGCCAGCAGCTTGGTTAGCGGGGGCCACACAGATACGCAGTATTTT; CDR3: CASSLVSGGHTDTQYF
J: TRBJ2-1; D: TRBD2; size: .; V: TRBV27; DNA: TGTGCCAGCAGTTTACGTCGCGGCGGCGGGGGGAGTTGGAATGAGCAGTTCTTC; CDR3: CASSLRRGGGGSWNEQFF
J: TRBJ1-5; D: .; size: few; V: TRBV9; DNA: TGTGCCAGCAGCCGTGACAGAGGGGTCAATCAGCCCCAGCATTTT; CDR3: CASSRDRGVNQPQHF
J: TRBJ1-1; D: .; size: few; V: TRBV7-6; DNA: TGTGCCAGCAGCTTACAGCCGGGTAGGGACACTGAAGCTTTCTTT; CDR3: CASSLQPGRDTEAFF
J: TRBJ2-3; D: TRBD2; size: few; V: TRBV7-8; DNA: TGTGCCAGCAGGCCAAGACTAGCGGGGAACGTAAATACGCAGTATTTT; CDR3: CASRPRLAGNVNTQYF
J: TRBJ1-4; D: .; size: .; V: TRBV2; DNA: TGTGCCACAAGAGTTGGTGAAAAACTGTTTTTT; CDR3: CATRVGEKLFF
J: TRBJ2-7; D: TRBD2; size: many; V: TRBV11-2; DNA: TGTGCCAGCGGGGGGACCGGGACTAGCGCCCACGAGCAGTACTTC; CDR3: CASGGTGTSAHEQYF
J: TRBJ2-7; D: TRBD1; size: few; V: TRBV29-1; DNA: TGCAGCGTTGACGAAGGGGGCTCCTCTGGGGAGCAGTACTTC; CDR3: CSVDEGGSSGEQYF
J: TRBJ1-2; D: .; size: many; V: TRBV4-1; DNA: TGCGCCAGCAGCCAAGATACGGATTACTATGGCTACACCTTC; CDR3: CASSQDTDYYGYTF